This TCR beta chain was obtained from a study of low-dose radiotherapy and immunotherapy resistance in tumors. Overall study context: Cohort 2 patients were irradiated with 1 Gy every two weeks, reaching 13 Gy over 26 weeks.

Time point meaning: before trial treatment. The CDR3 is 14 residues long. Germline lookup yields CDR1 DFQATT and CDR2 SNEGSKA (reference sequence). The ends lost 5 bases at V and 4 bases at J; junction bases unmatched: 9. TRAV- and TRBV-specific primers, spanning alpha and beta chains, primed first-strand cDNA. The authors amplified TCRs for about 20 PCR cycles with a constant-region primer and a V-primer adapter. TCRdb re-analysed the reads in MiXCR, keeping a single row per CDR3 protein. The sample yields 80,000 to 90,000 distinct CDR3 sequences, over 15% seen once. This clonotype appeared many times.

The source of this sequence is a male donor with prostate cancer. The source material was PBMCs, sampled before treatment. V gene TRBV20-1 combines with J gene TRBJ2-3; 7 bases agree with TRBD2. CDR3 nucleotide sequence: TGCAGTGCTCGCCCCCGGGGGAGGGCAGATACGCAGTATTTT. Translating gives CSARPRGRADTQYF.